This section outlines one TCR beta chain sequence together with its context. Antigen specificity is unknown. With a J-beta primer mix and a sample-barcoded 5' primer, a second PCR ran roughly 6 to 12 cycles. TCRdb reprocessed the 5' RACE reads with MiXCR, giving one entry per CDR3 protein. This sample yields over 600,000 distinct CDR3 sequences, of which more than 50% are seen a single time; around 24% belongs to the top ten. This sample was included in a study of blood T cells in healthy people across ages. Overall study findings and caveats: Observed TCR beta diversity showed a strong correlation with the percentage of naive T cells as measured by flow cytometry. One million T cells yielded diversity estimates that were considered underestimates.

This CDR3 spans 13 amino acids. Deletions cut 4 bases from V and 0 bases from J, with 6 bases between. Germline CDR1 and CDR2: DFQATT and SNEGSKA (reference sequence). Roughly 10 milliliters of peripheral blood were drawn from each donor. The TCR sequence derives from a man aged 35 to 55 in good health. The chain joins TRBV20-1 to TRBJ2-2; D remains ambiguous. The specimen sequenced was blood. Here the CDR3 reads CSAIGTNTGELFF. DNA of the CDR3: TGCAGTGCTATCGGTACGAACACCGGGGAGCTGTTTTTT.